What follows are 22 T cell receptor beta chains derived from one specimen sequenced in a study of blood T cell repertoires in COVID-19. The method was immunoSEQ multiplex PCR; TCRdb's version includes in-frame clones alone and lacks a portion of them. The sample holds around 270,000 clones, roughly 90% seen once. Sequencing was performed on peripheral blood. These receptors were obtained from a man aged 25-45 years with active or convalescent COVID-19.

The chain employs TRBV10-3 and TRBJ2-5; 9 nucleotides agree with TRBD2. V lost 7 bases and J lost 9; bases outside the gene matches: 6. CDR1 is ENHRY and CDR2 is SYGVKD in the germline V gene. The length of the CDR3 is 12 residues. The chain's CDR3 is CAITVAGVSQYF. The CDR3 region has the DNA TGTGCCATCACGGTAGCGGGGGTATCCCAGTACTTC.

The rearrangement joins TRBV6-4 to TRBJ2-1; 7 bases line up with TRBD2. Germline V lookup: CDR1 MRHNA, CDR2 SNTAGT. With 4 bases clipped from V and 7 bases from J, the junction kept 10 bases outside the gene matches. This CDR3 region has 15 residues. The CDR3 coding sequence is TGTGCCAGCAGTGTCGCACTAGCGTACCAAAATGAGCAGTTCTTC. It is translated as CASSVALAYQNEQFF.

In this sample, this clone turned up once. The chain is built from TRBV15 and TRBJ2-1, with D possibly TRBD1 on 6 matching bases. Trimming cost V 1 base and J 4 bases, with 11 bases left between them. The CDR3 loop spans 15 amino acids. Germline V CDR1 and CDR2: LNHNV, YYDKDF (reference sequence). CDR3 residues: CATSRVQGYYNEQFF. As DNA, the CDR3 is TGTGCCACCAGCAGAGTTCAGGGGTATTACAATGAGCAGTTCTTC.

In this sample, this clone turned up a few times. The chain couples TRBV6-5 to TRBJ1-5, with a weak D call TRBD1 (5 bases). This CDR3 region has 16 residues. The V gene lost 6 bases and the J gene lost 4 bases, with 19 bases spanning the gap. Germline assignment: CDR1 MNHEY and CDR2 SVGAGI. CDR3 sequence (DNA): TGTGCCAGCAGGTACATAGGAACAGGAATTAATCAGCCCCAGCATTTT. Protein product: CASRYIGTGINQPQHF.

This chain connects TRBV7-2 to TRBJ2-1, with D possibly being TRBD1 (5 bases). The V end was cut by 5 bases, the J end by 4 bases, with 12 bases between. The CDR3 runs to 14 residues. CDR1 is SGHTA and CDR2 is FQGNSA in the germline V gene. This chain's CDR3 is CASSPGAAYNEQFF. CDR3 in DNA: TGTGCCAGCAGCCCTGGGGCAGCGTACAATGAGCAGTTCTTC.

This chain uses TRBV6-5 with TRBJ2-5; no definite D call. The V gene lost 6 bases and the J gene lost 9 bases, with 17 bases spanning the gap. Germline CDR1 and CDR2: MNHEY and SVGAGI. The CDR3 runs to 13 residues. CDR3 protein: CASSPSKHYSQYF. CDR3 sequence (DNA): TGTGCCAGCAGCCCCTCAAAGCATTACTCCCAGTACTTC.

This clone was observed a single time. The chain recombines TRBV3-1 (or the pseudogene TRBV3-2) with TRBJ2-7; TRBD1 might be the D (5 bases). This CDR3 region has 13 residues. V lost 6 bases, J lost 4 bases, and 13 bases lay in between. Germline CDR1 and CDR2: LGHDT and YNNKEL (reference sequence). CDR3 in amino acids: CASSFGQRYEQYF. CDR3 DNA: TGTGCCAGCAGTTTCGGACAAAGGTACGAGCAGTACTTC.

V is TRBV19 and J is TRBJ1-2, with TRBD1 matching 7 bases. The V segment lost 4 bases and the J segment 6 bases; nucleotides outside the gene matches: 11. Germline V gene data show CDR1 as LNHDA and CDR2 as SQIVND (reference sequence). CDR3 size: 15 residues. The CDR3 is CASSKPVRGAHGYTF. DNA of the CDR3: TGTGCCAGTAGTAAACCCGTCAGGGGGGCGCATGGCTACACCTTC. Variable domain in full (rest from reference TRBV19 and TRBJ1-2): DGGITQSPKYLFRKEGQNVTLSCEQNLNHDAMYWYRQDPGQGLRLIYYSQIVNDFQKGDIAEGYSVSREKKESFPLTVTSAQKNPTAFYLCASSKPVRGAHGYTFGSGTRLTVV.

The V gene is TRBV5-4, the J gene TRBJ2-1, with 7 bases fitting TRBD1. The germline gives CDR1 SGHNT, CDR2 YYREEE (reference sequence). The CDR3 loop spans 14 amino acids. Losses at the gene ends were 4 bases for V and 6 bases for J; bases not matched to a gene: 7. This CDR3 is CASSRDRTINEQFF. The CDR3 coding sequence is TGTGCCAGCAGCCGGGACAGAACAATCAATGAGCAGTTCTTC.

The chain uses TRBV27 and TRBJ1-4; D is ambiguous. The CDR3 covers 14 residues. Between the trimmed V and J ends, which lost 5 bases and 10 bases, there was a span of 17 bases. Germline values: CDR1 MNHEY, CDR2 SMNVEV (reference sequence). CDR3 coding DNA: TGTGCCAGCAGTCTGCGGGAACGAAAGGGAAAACTGTTTTTT. Its translation is CASSLRERKGKLFF.

This rearrangement joins TRBV7-2 to TRBJ2-1; a weak D match, TRBD2 (7 bases). Germline CDR1 is SGHTA and CDR2 is FQGNSA. Deletions cut 5 bases from V and 4 bases from J, with 15 bases between. This CDR3 comprises 15 residues. The CDR3 protein is CASSPGGPEYNEQFF. The DNA for the CDR3 is TGTGCCAGCAGCCCCGGGGGGCCCGAGTACAATGAGCAGTTCTTC.

The chain employs TRBV7-3 and TRBJ2-1, with 9 bases aligning to TRBD2. CDR3 size: 15 residues. CDR1 and CDR2 (germline): SGHTA, FQGTGA. V was pared by 4 bases and J by 5 bases, with 6 bases of the junction left unmatched. The CDR3 region is CASSSRTSANNEQFF. CDR3 nucleotide sequence: TGTGCCAGCAGCTCCCGGACTAGCGCTAACAATGAGCAGTTCTTC.

The chain links TRBV13 to TRBJ1-1; D is perhaps TRBD1 (5 bases). The CDR3 totals 15 residues. Trimming removed 6 bases at V and 5 bases at J, with 19 bases between. Germline loops: CDR1 PRHDT, CDR2 FYEKMQ (reference sequence). CDR3 in amino acids: CASRPPQGFGTEAFF. DNA for the CDR3: TGTGCCAGCAGGCCACCTCAGGGATTCGGGACTGAAGCTTTCTTT.

The chain links TRBV13 to TRBJ1-1; weak D call: TRBD1 (6 bases). V was clipped by 1 base and J by 1 base, with 13 bases between them. From germline, CDR1 is PRHDT and CDR2 FYEKMQ (reference sequence). The CDR3 spans 16 residues. CDR3 region: CASSLAGRGTNTEAFF. CDR3 in DNA: TGTGCCAGCAGCTTAGCCGGCAGGGGTACGAACACTGAAGCTTTCTTT.

The rearrangement joins TRBV7-2 to TRBJ1-1; the D gene is possibly TRBD1 (5 bases). Per germline, CDR1 SGHTA and CDR2 FQGNSA. The CDR3 is 13 residues long. The ends were cut back, 2 bases at V and 4 bases at J, with 8 bases in the middle. As DNA, the CDR3 is TGTGCCAGCAGCTTAATGCAGGGCACTGAAGCTTTCTTT. It translates to CASSLMQGTEAFF.

The chain employs TRBV5-1 and TRBJ2-6, with TRBD1 matching over 7 bases. The germline V gene encodes CDR1 SGHRS and CDR2 YFSETQ. CDR3 length: 17 amino acids. Trimming at V came to 5 bases and at J to 0 bases, leaving 8 bases not matched to a gene. Here the CDR3 DNA reads TGCGCCAGCAGTCCTACGGGACAGCGCTCTGGGGCCAACGTCCTGACTTTC. Translated, it gives CASSPTGQRSGANVLTF.

The rearrangement uses TRBV3-1 (or the pseudogene TRBV3-2) and TRBJ1-5; D not resolved. CDR1 LGHDT and CDR2 YNNKEL come from the germline V gene (reference sequence). The V end was cut by 3 bases, the J end by 0 bases, with 6 bases between. This CDR3 contains 14 residues. The CDR3 coding sequence is TGTGCCAGCAGCCATGCGGCTAGCAATCAGCCCCAGCATTTT. It specifies CASSHAASNQPQHF.

This clone was seen just once. The chain uses TRBV5-6 and TRBJ2-3; the D is unclear. V lost 0 bases to trimming and J lost 14 bases, with 10 bases between them. The CDR3 has 11 residues. Looked up from germline, CDR1 is SGHDT and CDR2 is YYEEEE. DNA for the CDR3: TGTGCCAGCAGCTTGGACTACCTACTGTATTTT. This codes for CASSLDYLLYF.

V is TRBV19 and J is TRBJ1-2, with D unclear. Germline V gives CDR1 LNHDA, CDR2 SQIVND (reference sequence). The CDR3 consists of 16 residues. V was cut by 4 bases and J by 0 bases, with 15 bases left in between. The CDR3 spells CASSSRGAPTNYGYTF. The CDR3, as DNA: TGTGCCAGTAGTAGCCGAGGTGCACCCACTAACTATGGCTACACCTTC.

This sequence joins TRBV7-2 and TRBJ2-3; D is perhaps TRBD1 (5 bases). The germline gives CDR1 SGHTA, CDR2 FQGNSA. V lost 1 base and J lost 5, with 10 bases in between. The CDR3 is 14 amino acids. The CDR3 DNA follows: TGTGCCAGCAGCTTAGTCCCTCAGGGAGATACGCAGTATTTT. Protein product: CASSLVPQGDTQYF. The whole variable domain, remainder taken from reference TRBV7-2 and TRBJ2-3, is GAGVSQSPSNKVTEKGKDVELRCDPISGHTALYWYRQSLGQGLEFLIYFQGNSAPDKSGLPSDRFSAERTGGSVSTLTIQRTQQEDSAVYLCASSLVPQGDTQYFGPGTRLTVL.

The J gene is TRBJ2-3, the V gene TRBV7-2; D is undetermined. Germline V gene sequence: CDR1 SGHTA, CDR2 FQGNSA. The CDR3 totals 14 residues. V was cut by 1 base and J by 0 bases, with 5 bases left in between. CDR3 in amino acids: CASSLGPSTDTQYF. CDR3 DNA sequence: TGTGCCAGCAGCTTAGGTCCGAGCACAGATACGCAGTATTTT.

This clone was counted a single time. The chain is built from TRBV3-1 (or the pseudogene TRBV3-2) and TRBJ2-1; 7 nucleotides match TRBD1. This CDR3 region has 15 residues. Germline V lookup: CDR1 LGHDT, CDR2 YNNKEL (reference sequence). Trimming removed 4 bases from V and 6 bases from J; junction bases left unmatched: 9. The CDR3 coding sequence is TGTGCCAGCAGCCGACGAGCAGGACAGGTCAATGAGCAGTTCTTC. Residues: CASSRRAGQVNEQFF.